What follows are 10 T cell receptor beta chains derived from one specimen sequenced in a study of blood T cell repertoires in COVID-19. Clones were read by immunoSEQ multiplex PCR, and TCRdb kept only the in-frame ones, dropping some. The top ten hold over 4% of the sample, which has 200,000 to 300,000 clones, more than 75% seen once. The sequenced material came from peripheral blood. All receptors come from a woman in her fifties or sixties with COVID-19, enrolled during active disease.

J is TRBJ2-2 and V is TRBV6-2 or TRBV6-3, with a possible D match to TRBD1 (5 bases). The V gene's germline CDR1 is MNHEY and CDR2 SVGEGT. The CDR3 consists of 14 residues. The V end was cut by 5 bases, the J end by 8 bases, with 15 bases between. The CDR3 DNA reads TGTGCCAGCAGTCTTTTCACAAGGGGTGGGGAGCTGTTTTTT. Residues: CASSLFTRGGELFF.

This chain uses TRBV28 with TRBJ2-2; possible D gene TRBD2, 6 bases. From germline, CDR1 is MDHEN and CDR2 SYDVKM. The CDR3 extends over 16 amino acids. V was pared by 2 bases and J by 0 bases, with 10 bases between. CDR3 DNA: TGTGCCAGCAGTTTACCGGCGGGGACGAACACCGGGGAGCTGTTTTTT. The encoded protein is CASSLPAGTNTGELFF.

This sequence joins TRBV9 and TRBJ1-3; tentative D call: TRBD1 (5 bases). The CDR3 runs 18 residues. The V and J ends lost 3 bases and 4 bases respectively, with 23 bases between them. Germline V gives CDR1 SGDLS, CDR2 YYNGEE. The CDR3 nucleotides read TGTGCCAGCAGCGAGGGGCCGTTCAGGCGGAGTCTGGGAAACACCATATATTTT. Its translation: CASSEGPFRRSLGNTIYF.

The CDR3: CATSGGGGNIQYF. The CDR3 DNA reads as TGTGCCACCAGTGGGGGTGGGGGGAACATTCAGTACTTC. V and J are TRBV24-1 and TRBJ2-4; a weak D match, TRBD2 (6 bases). V gave up 5 bases and J gave up 7 bases, with 11 bases separating them. This CDR3 contains 13 residues. The germline CDR1 and CDR2 sequences are KGHDR and SFDVKD.

This clone showed up just once. V and J are TRBV27 and TRBJ1-4; a possible D gene is TRBD1 (6 bases). The V gene lost 2 bases and the J gene lost 0 bases, with 13 bases spanning the gap. CDR1 is MNHEY and CDR2 is SMNVEV in the germline V gene (reference sequence). CDR3 length equals 17 residues. The CDR3 here is CASSLRIRQATNEKLFF. In nucleotides, the CDR3 is TGTGCCAGCAGTTTACGAATCCGACAGGCAACTAATGAAAAACTGTTTTTT.

This chain links TRBV7-8 with TRBJ1-1; D is uncertain. The germline gives CDR1 SGHVS, CDR2 FQNEAQ. The V end lost 1 base, the J end lost 0 bases, and 3 bases lay between the germline ends. The CDR3 consists of 13 residues. The CDR3 bases are TGTGCCAGCAGCTTAGAGCTGAACACTGAAGCTTTCTTT. Translating gives CASSLELNTEAFF.

This chain joins TRBV6-2 or TRBV6-3 and TRBJ2-5; D may be TRBD2 (6 bases). The V and J ends lost 2 bases and 4 bases respectively, with 14 bases between them. Germline V lookup: CDR1 MNHEY, CDR2 SVGEGT. This CDR3 has 15 amino acids. CDR3 amino acids: CASSYPSFGGETQYF. DNA for the CDR3: TGTGCCAGCAGTTACCCAAGTTTCGGGGGAGAGACCCAGTACTTC.

This chain links TRBV6-2 or TRBV6-3 with TRBJ1-1; TRBD1 matches 10 bases. Germline V gene data show CDR1 as MNHEY and CDR2 as SVGEGT. J gave up 5 bases and V 2 bases, and 5 bases lay outside the gene matches. CDR3 size: 15 residues. CDR3: CASSYGGQGSTEAFF. CDR3 in DNA: TGTGCCAGCAGTTACGGGGGACAGGGGAGTACTGAAGCTTTCTTT.

The chain is built from TRBV6-2 or TRBV6-3 and TRBJ2-1; TRBD2 is a possible D gene (7 bases). The CDR3 spans 17 residues. The germline V gene has CDR1 MNHEY and CDR2 SVGEGT. V lost 4 bases and J 7 bases, leaving 23 bases between the germline ends. The CDR3 loop reads CASSSLRGGERDNEQFF. The DNA for the CDR3 is TGTGCCAGCAGTTCTCTTAGGGGGGGAGAACGGGATAATGAGCAGTTCTTC.

The gene calls are TRBV7-3 and TRBJ1-2; 10 bases line up with TRBD1. This CDR3 is built from 15 residues. Trimming took 5 bases from V and 4 from J; bases not matched to a gene: 7. Germline V gene sequence: CDR1 SGHTA, CDR2 FQGTGA. CDR3 sequence reads: CASSPDRGRGYGYTF. For the CDR3, the DNA is TGTGCCAGCAGCCCTGACAGGGGGCGCGGCTATGGCTACACCTTC.